These 7 T cell receptor beta chains originate from one sample sequenced in a study of blood T cell repertoires in COVID-19. Sequencing was performed with immunoSEQ multiplex PCR; in TCRdb, only in-frame clones are kept and a portion is missing. The repertoire consists of 9,500 to 15,000 clones, with around 90% occurring once and the leading ten covering 25% to 35%. Sequencing used peripheral blood. The receptors here all came from a woman in her 70s with active COVID-19.

The chain combines TRBV28 with TRBJ2-7; 12 bases align to TRBD1. V was pared by 4 bases and J by 0 bases, with 4 bases of the junction left unmatched. The CDR3 spans 16 residues. CDR1 is MDHEN and CDR2 is SYDVKM in the germline V gene. The CDR3 reads CASSWDRGQSSYEQYF. DNA of the CDR3: TGTGCCAGCAGTTGGGACAGGGGGCAAAGCTCCTACGAGCAGTACTTC. Drawing the rest from reference TRBV28 and TRBJ2-7, the complete variable domain is DVKVTQSSRYLVKRTGEKVFLECVQDMDHENMFWYRQDPGLGLRLIYFSYDVKMKEKGDIPEGYSVSREKKERFSLILESASTNQTSMYLCASSWDRGQSSYEQYFGPGTRLTVT.

The chain carries TRBV5-6 and TRBJ2-5; TRBD2 agrees at 9 bases. The V gene's germline CDR1 is SGHDT and CDR2 YYEEEE. CDR3 length equals 15 residues. J was trimmed by 3 bases and V by 2 bases; bases with no gene match: 5. CDR3 DNA sequence: TGTGCCAGCAGCTTAGAGCGGGAGGTCGAAGAGACCCAGTACTTC. It yields the protein CASSLEREVEETQYF. Filled out from reference TRBV5-6 and TRBJ2-5, the complete variable domain reads DAGVTQSPTHLIKTRGQQVTLRCSPKSGHDTVSWYQQALGQGPQFIFQYYEEEERQRGNFPDRFSGHQFPNYSSELNVNALLLGDSALYLCASSLEREVEETQYFGPGTRLLVL.

The chain combines TRBV7-9 with TRBJ1-4; 10 bases are a match to TRBD1. The CDR3 has 16 amino acids. Germline values: CDR1 SEHNR, CDR2 FQNEAQ (reference sequence). With V trimmed by 6 bases and J by 8 bases, 12 bases remained unmatched. CDR3 nucleotides: TGTGCCAGCAGTCGCAGGCAGCCGGGACAGGGGGAAAAACTGTTTTTT. It specifies CASSRRQPGQGEKLFF.

The chain uses TRBV7-9 and TRBJ2-1, with 9 positions matching TRBD1. V trimming: 8 bases; J trimming: 5 bases; junction bases outside the gene matches: 19. Germline V gene lookup returns CDR1 SEHNR and CDR2 FQNEAQ (reference sequence). This CDR3 comprises 18 residues. The CDR3 DNA reads as TGTGCCAGCCCGTCGGGACAGGGTCCGAGAGCTGCTGACAATGAGCAGTTCTTC. Protein product: CASPSGQGPRAADNEQFF.

This chain connects TRBV30 to TRBJ2-7; 7 bases match TRBD2. The CDR3 length is 13 residues. From germline, CDR1 is GTSNPN and CDR2 SVGIG (reference sequence). V shed 3 bases, J shed 4 bases, and the junction held 6 bases outside the gene matches. CDR3 bases: TGTGCCTGGAGGGCAGCGGGAAGGTACGAGCAGTACTTC. Protein sequence: CAWRAAGRYEQYF.

The rearrangement joins TRBV5-8 to TRBJ2-5; D perhaps matches TRBD2 (5 bases). Germline V gene data show CDR1 as SGHTS and CDR2 as YDEGEE. Trimming left V 5 bases short and J 0 bases short, with 17 bases between. This CDR3 is 16 amino acids long. The CDR3 coding sequence is TGTGCCAGCAGACCGGGGAGTTTTGGCAACCAAGAGACCCAGTACTTC. Its protein product is CASRPGSFGNQETQYF.

This chain connects TRBV4-2 to TRBJ1-5; TRBD1 is a possible D gene (5 bases). The V gene lost 0 bases and the J gene lost 0 bases, with 18 bases spanning the gap. CDR1 is LGHNA and CDR2 is YNFKEQ in the germline V gene. This CDR3 spans 19 amino acids. CDR3 amino acids: CASSQDSLQGVNSNQPQHF. The CDR3 nucleotides read TGTGCCAGCAGCCAAGATTCTTTGCAGGGCGTAAATAGCAATCAGCCCCAGCATTTT.